This TCR beta chain comes out of a study of cytomegalovirus exposure and HLA in healthy donors. Study-level information: Among the roughly 370 genotyped donors, approximately 80% were placed in the Caucasian-associated ancestry cluster.

PCR was performed using 60 Vbeta and 13 Jbeta primers. TCRdb's table, derived via immunoSEQ multiplex PCR, lists solely in-frame clones and lacks some. The sample lists roughly 120,000 clones; around 74% were seen once. Germline V gene data show CDR1 as SGHDT and CDR2 as YYEEEE. The CDR3 consists of 15 residues. V was pared by 3 bases and J by 4 bases, with 17 bases between. This TCR was recovered from a man aged 40-55 years in good health and CMV-seropositive. The gene calls are TRBV5-6 and TRBJ2-7, with TRBD2 as a possible D gene (5 bases). The sample was PBMCs. The CDR3 spells CASSSGLGAPYEQYF. The CDR3 nucleotides read TGTGCCAGCAGCTCGGGCCTGGGAGCTCCATACGAGCAGTACTTC. Full variable domain (rest looked up from reference TRBV5-6 and TRBJ2-7): DAGVTQSPTHLIKTRGQQVTLRCSPKSGHDTVSWYQQALGQGPQFIFQYYEEEERQRGNFPDRFSGHQFPNYSSELNVNALLLGDSALYLCASSSGLGAPYEQYFGPGTRLTVT.